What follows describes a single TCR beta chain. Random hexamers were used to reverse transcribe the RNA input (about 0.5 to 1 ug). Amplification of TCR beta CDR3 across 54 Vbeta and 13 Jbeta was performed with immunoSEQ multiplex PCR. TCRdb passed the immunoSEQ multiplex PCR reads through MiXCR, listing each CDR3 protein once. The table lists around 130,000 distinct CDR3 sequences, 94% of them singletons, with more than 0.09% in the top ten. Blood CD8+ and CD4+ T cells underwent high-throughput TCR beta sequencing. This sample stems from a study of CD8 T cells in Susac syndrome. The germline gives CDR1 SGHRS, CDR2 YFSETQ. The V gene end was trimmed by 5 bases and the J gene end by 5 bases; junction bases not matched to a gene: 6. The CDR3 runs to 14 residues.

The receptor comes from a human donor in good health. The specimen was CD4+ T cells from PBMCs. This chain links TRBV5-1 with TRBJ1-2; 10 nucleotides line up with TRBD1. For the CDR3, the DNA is TGCGCCAGCAGGGCCGGGACAGGGGATTATGGCTACACCTTC. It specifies CASRAGTGDYGYTF.